This T cell receptor beta chain was recorded in a study of identical twins. A single record per CDR3 protein comes from TCRdb applying MiXCR to the 5' RACE reads. The sample lists roughly 720,000 distinct CDR3 sequences; about 18% were seen once. This clonotype has a handful of counts. J was trimmed by 0 bases and V by 3 bases; bases with no gene match: 8. The CDR3 is 15 amino acids. The germline CDR1 and CDR2 sequences are DFQATT and SNEGSKA (reference sequence). The data also belong to a second study, concerning T cells expressing NK-cell markers. From that second work: In the group of eight sequenced donors, seven were HCMV-seropositive and one was seronegative.

This sequence was found in a young woman in good health. Input material: PBMCs. This rearrangement joins TRBV20-1 to TRBJ2-7, with 7 nucleotides matching TRBD1. The chain's CDR3 is CSARDPGQSSYEQYF. The DNA for the CDR3 is TGCAGTGCTAGGGATCCGGGACAGTCCTCCTACGAGCAGTACTTC.